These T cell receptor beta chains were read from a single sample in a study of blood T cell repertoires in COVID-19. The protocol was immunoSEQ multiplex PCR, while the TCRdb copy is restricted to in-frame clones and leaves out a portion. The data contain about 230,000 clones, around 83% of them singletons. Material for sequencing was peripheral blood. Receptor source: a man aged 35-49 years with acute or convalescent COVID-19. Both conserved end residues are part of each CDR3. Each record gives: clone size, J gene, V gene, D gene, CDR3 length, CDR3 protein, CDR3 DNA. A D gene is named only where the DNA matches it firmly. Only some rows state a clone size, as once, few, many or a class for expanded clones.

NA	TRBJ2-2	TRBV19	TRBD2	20	CASSSWPGLAGGDNTGELFF	TGTGCCAGTAGTTCTTGGCCGGGACTAGCGGGGGGAGATAACACCGGGGAGCTGTTTTTT
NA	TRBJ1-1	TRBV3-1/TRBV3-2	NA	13	CASSQEYNTEAFF	TGTGCCAGCAGCCAAGAATATAACACTGAAGCTTTCTTT
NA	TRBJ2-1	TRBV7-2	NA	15	CASSIRGQGHNEQFF	TGTGCCAGCAGCATAAGGGGTCAGGGCCACAATGAGCAGTTCTTC
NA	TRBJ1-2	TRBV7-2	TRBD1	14	CASSPGQGRDGYTF	TGTGCCAGCAGCCCGGGACAGGGGAGGGATGGCTACACCTTC
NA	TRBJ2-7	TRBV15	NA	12	CATSEEGGEQYF	TGTGCCACCAGCGAAGAGGGGGGGGAGCAGTACTTC
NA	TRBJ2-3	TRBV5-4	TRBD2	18	CASSSQWTSEPRTDTQYF	TGTGCCAGCAGCTCCCAATGGACTAGCGAACCTCGCACAGATACGCAGTATTTT
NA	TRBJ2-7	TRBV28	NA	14	CASSPQGFSYEQYF	TGTGCCAGCAGTCCCCAGGGTTTCTCCTACGAGCAGTACTTC
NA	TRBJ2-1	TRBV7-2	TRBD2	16	CASSLGGGVSYNEQFF	TGTGCCAGCAGCTTAGGGGGGGGAGTTTCCTACAATGAGCAGTTCTTC
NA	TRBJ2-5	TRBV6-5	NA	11	CATYNGETQYF	TGTGCCACCTATAACGGGGAGACCCAGTACTTC
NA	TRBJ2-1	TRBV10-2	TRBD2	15	CASSDGLAVSYEQFF	TGCGCCAGCAGCGACGGACTAGCGGTTAGCTATGAGCAGTTCTTC
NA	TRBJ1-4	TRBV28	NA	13	CASEGRGDEKLFF	TGTGCCAGCGAGGGCAGGGGTGATGAAAAACTGTTTTTT
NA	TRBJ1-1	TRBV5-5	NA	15	CASSLAGGMNTEAFF	TGTGCCAGCAGCTTGGCCGGGGGAATGAACACTGAAGCTTTCTTT
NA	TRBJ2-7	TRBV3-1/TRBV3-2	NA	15	CASSQDWGAVNEQYF	TGTGCCAGCAGCCAAGACTGGGGCGCTGTCAACGAGCAGTACTTC
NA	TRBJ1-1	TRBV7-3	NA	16	CASSPIGGLGNTEAFF	TGTGCCAGCAGCCCAATAGGGGGTCTTGGGAACACTGAAGCTTTCTTT
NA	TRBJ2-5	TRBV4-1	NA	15	CASSRWGTIQETQYF	TGCGCCAGCAGCCGGTGGGGCACGATCCAAGAGACCCAGTACTTC
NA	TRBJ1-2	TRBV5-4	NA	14	CASSLDPGNYGYTF	TGTGCCAGCAGCTTAGACCCAGGGAACTATGGCTACACCTTC
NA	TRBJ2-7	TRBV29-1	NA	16	CSVAFGGGGRPGEQYF	TGCAGCGTCGCCTTCGGCGGGGGCGGCCGCCCGGGGGAGCAGTACTTC
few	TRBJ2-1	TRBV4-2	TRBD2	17	CASSQSSAGGASNEQFF	TGTGCCAGCAGCCAATCCTCGGCCGGGGGGGCCTCGAATGAGCAGTTCTTC
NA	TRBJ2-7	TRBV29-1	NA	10	CSVKGYEQYF	TGCAGCGTGAAGGGGTACGAGCAGTACTTC
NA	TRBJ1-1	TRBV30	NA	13	CAWSVGANTEAFF	TGTGCCTGGAGTGTTGGAGCGAACACTGAAGCTTTCTTT
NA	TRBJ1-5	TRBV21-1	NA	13	CASSARINQPQHF	TGTGCCAGCAGCGCCAGAATCAATCAGCCCCAGCATTTT
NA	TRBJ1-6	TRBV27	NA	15	CASSLLDRRDSPLHF	TGTGCCAGCAGTTTATTAGACAGGCGAGATTCACCCCTCCACTTT
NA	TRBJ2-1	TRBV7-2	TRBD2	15	CASSPLAGANNEQFF	TGTGCCAGCAGCCCGCTAGCGGGGGCCAACAATGAGCAGTTCTTC
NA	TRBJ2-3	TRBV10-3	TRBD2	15	CAISSVGGDTDTQYF	TGTGCCATCAGTTCCGTCGGGGGGGACACAGATACGCAGTATTTT
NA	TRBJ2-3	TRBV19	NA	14	CASSIGPTTDTQYF	TGTGCCAGTAGTATAGGGCCAACCACAGATACGCAGTATTTT
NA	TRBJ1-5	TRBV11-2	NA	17	CASRRNRQGGMGQPQHF	TGTGCCAGCAGACGAAACCGGCAGGGAGGGATGGGTCAGCCCCAGCATTTT
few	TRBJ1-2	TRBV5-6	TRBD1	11	CASSRDRINTF	TGTGCCAGCAGCAGGGACAGAATTAACACCTTC
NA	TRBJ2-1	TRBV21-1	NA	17	CASSATPGTGVYNEQFF	TGTGCCAGCAGCGCTACTCCCGGGACAGGGGTTTACAATGAGCAGTTCTTC
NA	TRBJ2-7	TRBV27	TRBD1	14	CASSSSGQGYEQYF	TGTGCCAGCAGTTCCTCGGGACAGGGCTACGAGCAGTACTTC
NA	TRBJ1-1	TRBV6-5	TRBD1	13	CATGQGRLTEAFF	TGTGCCACTGGACAGGGACGCCTCACTGAAGCTTTCTTT
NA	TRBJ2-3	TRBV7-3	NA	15	CASSPGVGQGDTQYF	TGTGCCAGCAGCCCGGGGGTCGGGCAAGGAGATACGCAGTATTTT
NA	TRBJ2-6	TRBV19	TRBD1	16	CASSPGTGSGANVLTF	TGTGCCAGTAGTCCCGGGACAGGGTCTGGGGCCAACGTCCTGACTTTC
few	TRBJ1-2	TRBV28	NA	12	CASSFTGGGYTF	TGTGCCAGCAGTTTCACGGGAGGCGGCTACACCTTC
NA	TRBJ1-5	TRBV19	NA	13	CASRTGSNQPQHF	TGTGCCAGTAGGACAGGAAGCAATCAGCCCCAGCATTTT
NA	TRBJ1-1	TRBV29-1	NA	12	CSVEEGRTEAFF	TGCAGCGTGGAGGAGGGTCGAACTGAAGCTTTCTTT
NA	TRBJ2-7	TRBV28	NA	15	CASSFFGGPSYEQYF	TGTGCCAGCAGTTTTTTCGGGGGGCCCTCCTACGAGCAGTACTTC